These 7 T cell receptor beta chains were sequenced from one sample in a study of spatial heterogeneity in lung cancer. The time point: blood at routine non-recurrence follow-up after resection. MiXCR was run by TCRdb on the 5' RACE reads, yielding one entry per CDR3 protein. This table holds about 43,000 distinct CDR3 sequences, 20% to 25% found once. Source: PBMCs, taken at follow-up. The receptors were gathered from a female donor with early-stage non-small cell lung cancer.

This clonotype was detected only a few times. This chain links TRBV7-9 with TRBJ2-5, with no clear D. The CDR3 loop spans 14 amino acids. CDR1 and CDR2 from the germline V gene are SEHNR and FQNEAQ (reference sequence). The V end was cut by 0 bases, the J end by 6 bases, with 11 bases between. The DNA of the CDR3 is TGTGCCAGCAGCTTAGCGTCCGGGTTTCAGACCCAGTACTTC. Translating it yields CASSLASGFQTQYF.

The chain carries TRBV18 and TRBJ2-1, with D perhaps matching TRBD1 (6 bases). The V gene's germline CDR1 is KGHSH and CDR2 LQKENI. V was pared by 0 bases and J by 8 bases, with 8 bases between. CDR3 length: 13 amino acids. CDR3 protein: CASSPPTGYEQFF. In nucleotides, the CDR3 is TGTGCCAGCTCACCACCGACAGGATATGAGCAGTTCTTC.

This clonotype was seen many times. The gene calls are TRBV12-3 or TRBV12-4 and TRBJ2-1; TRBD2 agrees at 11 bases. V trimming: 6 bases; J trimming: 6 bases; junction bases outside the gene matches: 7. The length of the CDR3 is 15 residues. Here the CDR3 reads CASRMGLAVPNEQFF. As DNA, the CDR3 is TGTGCCAGCAGAATGGGACTAGCGGTCCCCAATGAGCAGTTCTTC.

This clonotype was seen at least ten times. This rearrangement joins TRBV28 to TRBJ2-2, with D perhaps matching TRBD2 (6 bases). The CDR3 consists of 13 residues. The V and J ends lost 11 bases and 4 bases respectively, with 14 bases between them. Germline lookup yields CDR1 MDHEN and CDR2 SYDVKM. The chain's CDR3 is CAGRDSSTGELFF. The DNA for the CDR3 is TGTGCCGGCCGGGACTCCTCCACCGGGGAGCTGTTTTTT.

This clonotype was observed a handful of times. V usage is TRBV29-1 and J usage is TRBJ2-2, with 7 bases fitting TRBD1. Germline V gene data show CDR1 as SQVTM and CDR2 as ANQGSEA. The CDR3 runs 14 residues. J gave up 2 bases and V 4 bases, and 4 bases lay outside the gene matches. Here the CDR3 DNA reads TGCAGCGTTGGGACAGGACCTAACACCGGGGAGCTGTTTTTT. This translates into CSVGTGPNTGELFF.

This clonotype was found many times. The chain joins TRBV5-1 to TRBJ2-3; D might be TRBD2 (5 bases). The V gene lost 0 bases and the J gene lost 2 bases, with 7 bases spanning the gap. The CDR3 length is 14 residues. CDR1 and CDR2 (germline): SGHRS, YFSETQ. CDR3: CASSLEDFTDTQYF. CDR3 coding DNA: TGCGCCAGCAGCTTGGAGGACTTCACAGATACGCAGTATTTT.

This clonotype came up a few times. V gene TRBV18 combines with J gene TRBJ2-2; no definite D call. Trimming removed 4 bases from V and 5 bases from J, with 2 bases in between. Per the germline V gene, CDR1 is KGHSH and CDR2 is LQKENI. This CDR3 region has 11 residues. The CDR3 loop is CASSQTGELFF. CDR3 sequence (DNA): TGTGCCAGCTCACAGACCGGGGAGCTGTTTTTT. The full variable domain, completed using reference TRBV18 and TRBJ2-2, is NAGVMQNPRHLVRRRGQEARLRCSPMKGHSHVYWYRQLPEEGLKFMVYLQKENIIDESGMPKERFSAEFPKEGPSILRIQQVVRGDSAAYFCASSQTGELFFGEGSRLTVL.